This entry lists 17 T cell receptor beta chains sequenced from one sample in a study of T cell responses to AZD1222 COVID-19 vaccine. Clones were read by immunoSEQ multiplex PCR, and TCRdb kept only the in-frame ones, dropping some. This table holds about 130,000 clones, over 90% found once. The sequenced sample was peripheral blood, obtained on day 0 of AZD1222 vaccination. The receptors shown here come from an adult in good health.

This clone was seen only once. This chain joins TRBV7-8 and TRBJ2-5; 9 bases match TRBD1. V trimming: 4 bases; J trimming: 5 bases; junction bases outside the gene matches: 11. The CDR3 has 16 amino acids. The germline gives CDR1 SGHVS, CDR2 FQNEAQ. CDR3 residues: CASSSGTGFSGETQYF. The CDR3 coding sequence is TGTGCCAGCAGCTCCGGGACAGGGTTCTCAGGGGAGACCCAGTACTTC.

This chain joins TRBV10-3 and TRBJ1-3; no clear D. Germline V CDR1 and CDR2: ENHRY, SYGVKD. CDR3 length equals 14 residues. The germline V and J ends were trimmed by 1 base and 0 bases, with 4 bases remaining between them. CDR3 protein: CAISELASGNTIYF. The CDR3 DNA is TGTGCCATCAGTGAGTTGGCCTCTGGAAACACCATATATTTT.

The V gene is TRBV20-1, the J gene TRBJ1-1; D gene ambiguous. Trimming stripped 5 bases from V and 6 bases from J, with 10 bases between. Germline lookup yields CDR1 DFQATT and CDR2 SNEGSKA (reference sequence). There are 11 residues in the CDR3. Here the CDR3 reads CSASEGAEAFF. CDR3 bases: TGCAGTGCTTCTGAAGGAGCTGAAGCTTTCTTT.

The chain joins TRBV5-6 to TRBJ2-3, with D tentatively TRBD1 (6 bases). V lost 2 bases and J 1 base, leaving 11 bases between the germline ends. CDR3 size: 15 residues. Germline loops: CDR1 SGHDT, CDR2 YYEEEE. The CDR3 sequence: CASSFYRVGTDTQYF. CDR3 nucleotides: TGTGCCAGCAGCTTCTACAGGGTGGGCACAGATACGCAGTATTTT.

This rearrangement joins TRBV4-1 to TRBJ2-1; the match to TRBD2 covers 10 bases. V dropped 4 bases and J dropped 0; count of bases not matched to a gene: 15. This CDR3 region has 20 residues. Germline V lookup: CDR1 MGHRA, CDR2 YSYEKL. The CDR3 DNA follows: TGCGCCAGCAGCCCGCCGTCCCTAGCGGGGGCCGACCGCTCCTACAATGAGCAGTTCTTC. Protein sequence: CASSPPSLAGADRSYNEQFF.

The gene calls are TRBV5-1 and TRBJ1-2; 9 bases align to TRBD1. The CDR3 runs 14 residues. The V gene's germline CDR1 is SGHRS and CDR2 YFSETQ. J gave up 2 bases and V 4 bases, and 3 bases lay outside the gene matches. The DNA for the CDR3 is TGCGCCAGCAGCGAACAGGGGGCGAACTATGGCTACACCTTC. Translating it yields CASSEQGANYGYTF.

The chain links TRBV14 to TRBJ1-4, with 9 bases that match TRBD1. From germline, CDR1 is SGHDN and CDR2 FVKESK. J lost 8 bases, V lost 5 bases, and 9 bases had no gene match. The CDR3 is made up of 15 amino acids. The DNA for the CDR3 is TGTGCCAGCAGCAGACAAGGACAGGGGCGGGAAAAACTGTTTTTT. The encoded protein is CASSRQGQGREKLFF.

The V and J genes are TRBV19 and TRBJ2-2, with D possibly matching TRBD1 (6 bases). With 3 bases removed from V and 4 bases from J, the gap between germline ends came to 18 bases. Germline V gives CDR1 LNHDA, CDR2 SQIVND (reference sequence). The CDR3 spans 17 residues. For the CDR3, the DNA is TGTGCCAGTAGTATCCGGGACATCCCTGTTGGCACCGGGGAGCTGTTTTTT. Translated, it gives CASSIRDIPVGTGELFF.

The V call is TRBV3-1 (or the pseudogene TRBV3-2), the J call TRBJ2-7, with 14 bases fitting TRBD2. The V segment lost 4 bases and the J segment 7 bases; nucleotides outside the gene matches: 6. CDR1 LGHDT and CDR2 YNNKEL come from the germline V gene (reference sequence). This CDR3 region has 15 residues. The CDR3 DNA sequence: TGTGCCAGCAGCCTTACGGGACTAGCGGGGGATGAGCAGTACTTC. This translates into CASSLTGLAGDEQYF.

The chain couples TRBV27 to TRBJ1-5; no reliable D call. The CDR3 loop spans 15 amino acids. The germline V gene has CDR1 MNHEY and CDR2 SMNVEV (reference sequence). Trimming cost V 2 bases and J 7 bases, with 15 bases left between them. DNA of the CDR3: TGTGCCAGCAGTTTAAGGAGGGCCCTGGGGCAGCCCCAGCATTTT. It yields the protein CASSLRRALGQPQHF.

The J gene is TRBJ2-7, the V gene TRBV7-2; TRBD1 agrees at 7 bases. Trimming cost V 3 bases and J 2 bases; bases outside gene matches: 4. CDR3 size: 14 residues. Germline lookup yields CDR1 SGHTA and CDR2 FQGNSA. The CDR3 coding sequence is TGTGCCAGCAGCTTCAGGCAGGGGGCCTACGAGCAGTACTTC. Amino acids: CASSFRQGAYEQYF. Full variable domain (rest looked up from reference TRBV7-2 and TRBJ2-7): GAGVSQSPSNKVTEKGKDVELRCDPISGHTALYWYRQSLGQGLEFLIYFQGNSAPDKSGLPSDRFSAERTGGSVSTLTIQRTQQEDSAVYLCASSFRQGAYEQYFGPGTRLTVT.

CDR3 sequence (DNA): TGCGCCAGCAGCGCCCAGGGAGGGAACACTGAAGCTTTCTTT. Its translation is CASSAQGGNTEAFF. The gene calls are TRBV5-1 and TRBJ1-1, with a weak D call TRBD1 (5 bases). The V and J ends lost 4 bases and 1 base respectively, with 11 bases between them. From germline, CDR1 is SGHRS and CDR2 YFSETQ. The CDR3 is 14 amino acids.

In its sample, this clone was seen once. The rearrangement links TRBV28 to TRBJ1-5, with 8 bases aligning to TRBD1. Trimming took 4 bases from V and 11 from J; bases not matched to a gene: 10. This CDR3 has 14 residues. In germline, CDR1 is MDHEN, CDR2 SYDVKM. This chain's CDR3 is CASSSTGGPDAQHF. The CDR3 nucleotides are TGTGCCAGCAGTTCCACAGGGGGTCCGGACGCCCAGCATTTT.

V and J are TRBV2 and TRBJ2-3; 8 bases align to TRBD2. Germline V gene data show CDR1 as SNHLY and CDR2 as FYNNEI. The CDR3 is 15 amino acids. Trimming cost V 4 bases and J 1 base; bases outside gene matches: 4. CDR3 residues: CASSGRGGGTDTQYF. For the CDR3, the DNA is TGTGCCAGCAGTGGACGGGGGGGCGGCACAGATACGCAGTATTTT.

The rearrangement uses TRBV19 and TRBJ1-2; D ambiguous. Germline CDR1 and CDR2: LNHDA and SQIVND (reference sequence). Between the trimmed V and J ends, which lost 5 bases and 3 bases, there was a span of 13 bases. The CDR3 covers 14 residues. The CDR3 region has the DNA TGTGCCAGTAGTTCTAATATGTACCACTATGGCTACACCTTC. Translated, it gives CASSSNMYHYGYTF.

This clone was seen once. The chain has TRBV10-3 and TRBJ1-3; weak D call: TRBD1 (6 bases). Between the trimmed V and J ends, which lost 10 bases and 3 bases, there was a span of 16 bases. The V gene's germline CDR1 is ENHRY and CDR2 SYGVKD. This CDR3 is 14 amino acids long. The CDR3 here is CASTGTRGGNTIYF. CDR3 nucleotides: TGTGCCAGCACCGGGACACGTGGTGGAAACACCATATATTTT.

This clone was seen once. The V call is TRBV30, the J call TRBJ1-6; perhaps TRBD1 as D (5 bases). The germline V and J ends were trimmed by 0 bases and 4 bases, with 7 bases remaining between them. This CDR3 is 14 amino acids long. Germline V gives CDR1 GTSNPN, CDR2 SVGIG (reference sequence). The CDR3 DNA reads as TGTGCCTGGAGTGTGGGACGGTATAATTCACCCCTCCACTTT. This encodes CAWSVGRYNSPLHF.